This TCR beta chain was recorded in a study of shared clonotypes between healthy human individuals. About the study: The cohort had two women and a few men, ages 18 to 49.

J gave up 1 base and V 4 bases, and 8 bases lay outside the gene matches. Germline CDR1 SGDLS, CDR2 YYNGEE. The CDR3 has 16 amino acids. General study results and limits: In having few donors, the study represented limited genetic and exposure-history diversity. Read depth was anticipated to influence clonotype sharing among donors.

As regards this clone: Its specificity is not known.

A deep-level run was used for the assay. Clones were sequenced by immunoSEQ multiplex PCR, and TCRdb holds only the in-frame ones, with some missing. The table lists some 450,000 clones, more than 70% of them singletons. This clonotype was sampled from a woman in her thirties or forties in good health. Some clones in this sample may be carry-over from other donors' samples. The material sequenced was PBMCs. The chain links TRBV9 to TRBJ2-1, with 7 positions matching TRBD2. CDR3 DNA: TGTGCCAGCAGCCCCCGCGGGGGAGCATCCTACAATGAGCAGTTCTTC. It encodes CASSPRGGASYNEQFF.